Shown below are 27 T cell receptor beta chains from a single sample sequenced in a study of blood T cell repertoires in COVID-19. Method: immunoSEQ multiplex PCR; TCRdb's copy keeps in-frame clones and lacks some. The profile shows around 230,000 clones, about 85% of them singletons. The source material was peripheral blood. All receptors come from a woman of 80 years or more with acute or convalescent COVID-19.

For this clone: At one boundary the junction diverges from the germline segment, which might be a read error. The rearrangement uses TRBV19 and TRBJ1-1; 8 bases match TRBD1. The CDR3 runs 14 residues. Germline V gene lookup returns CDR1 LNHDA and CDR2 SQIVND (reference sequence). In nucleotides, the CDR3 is TGTGCCAGTAGTATAGATCGCATTCCAGGACAGGGAGAGTTT. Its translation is CASSIDRIPGQGEF.

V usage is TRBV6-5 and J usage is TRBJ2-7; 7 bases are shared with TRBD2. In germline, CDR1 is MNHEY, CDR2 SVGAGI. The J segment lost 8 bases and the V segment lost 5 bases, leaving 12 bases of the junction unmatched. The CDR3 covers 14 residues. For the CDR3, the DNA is TGTGCCAGCAGTCCGGGACTACTCTTGGTTCAGCAGTACTTC. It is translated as CASSPGLLLVQQYF.

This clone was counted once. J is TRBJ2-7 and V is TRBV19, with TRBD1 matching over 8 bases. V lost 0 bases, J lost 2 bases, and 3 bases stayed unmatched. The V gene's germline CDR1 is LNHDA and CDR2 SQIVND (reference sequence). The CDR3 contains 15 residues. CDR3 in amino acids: CASSIDKGQAYEQYF. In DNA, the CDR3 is TGTGCCAGTAGTATAGATAAGGGACAGGCCTACGAGCAGTACTTC. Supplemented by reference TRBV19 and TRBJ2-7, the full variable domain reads DGGITQSPKYLFRKEGQNVTLSCEQNLNHDAMYWYRQDPGQGLRLIYYSQIVNDFQKGDIAEGYSVSREKKESFPLTVTSAQKNPTAFYLCASSIDKGQAYEQYFGPGTRLTVT.

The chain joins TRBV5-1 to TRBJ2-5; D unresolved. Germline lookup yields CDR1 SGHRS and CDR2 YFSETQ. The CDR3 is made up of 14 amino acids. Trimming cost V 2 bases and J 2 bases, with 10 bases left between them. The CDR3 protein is CASSFLSSQETQYF. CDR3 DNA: TGCGCCAGCAGCTTCTTGTCGAGTCAAGAGACCCAGTACTTC.

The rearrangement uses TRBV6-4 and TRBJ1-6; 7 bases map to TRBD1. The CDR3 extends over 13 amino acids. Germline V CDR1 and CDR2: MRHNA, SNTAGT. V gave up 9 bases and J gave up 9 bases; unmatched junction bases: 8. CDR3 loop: CARGQAKGSPLHF. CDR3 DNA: TGTGCCAGAGGACAGGCCAAGGGTTCACCCCTCCACTTT.

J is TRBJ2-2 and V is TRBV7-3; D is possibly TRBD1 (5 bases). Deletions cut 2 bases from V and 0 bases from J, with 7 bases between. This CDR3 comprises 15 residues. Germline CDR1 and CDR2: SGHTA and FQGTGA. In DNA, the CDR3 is TGTGCCAGCAGCTTAGAAGGGGCGAACACCGGGGAGCTGTTTTTT. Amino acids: CASSLEGANTGELFF.

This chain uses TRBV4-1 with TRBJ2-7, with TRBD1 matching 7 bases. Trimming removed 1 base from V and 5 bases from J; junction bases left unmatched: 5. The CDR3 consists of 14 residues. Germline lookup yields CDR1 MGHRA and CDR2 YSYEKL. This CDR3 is CASSQVTGSNEQYF. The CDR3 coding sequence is TGCGCCAGCAGCCAAGTGACAGGGTCCAACGAGCAGTACTTC.

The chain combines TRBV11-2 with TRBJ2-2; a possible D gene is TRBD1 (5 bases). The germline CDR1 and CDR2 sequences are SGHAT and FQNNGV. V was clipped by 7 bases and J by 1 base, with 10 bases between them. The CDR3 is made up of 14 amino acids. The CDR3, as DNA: TGTGCCAGCACACGGCAGGGGAACACCGGGGAGCTGTTTTTT. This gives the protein CASTRQGNTGELFF.

The CDR3 bases are TGTGCCAGCAGCTCACAGGCGAACACTGAAGCTTTCTTT. Protein: CASSSQANTEAFF. V is TRBV2 and J is TRBJ1-1; TRBD1 is a possible D gene (5 bases). Germline V gives CDR1 SNHLY, CDR2 FYNNEI. The CDR3 has 13 residues. The germline V and J ends were trimmed by 6 bases and 1 base, with 9 bases remaining between them.

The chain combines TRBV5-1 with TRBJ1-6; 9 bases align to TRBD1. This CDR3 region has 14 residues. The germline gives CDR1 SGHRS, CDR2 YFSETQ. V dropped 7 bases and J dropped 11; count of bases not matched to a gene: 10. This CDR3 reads CASSNGQGSTPLHF. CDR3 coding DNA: TGCGCCAGCTCCAATGGACAGGGGTCGACACCCCTCCACTTT.

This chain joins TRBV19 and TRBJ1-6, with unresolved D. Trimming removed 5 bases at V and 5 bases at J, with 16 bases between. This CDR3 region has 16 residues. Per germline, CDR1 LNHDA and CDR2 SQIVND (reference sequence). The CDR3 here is CASSVPGRPDNSPLHF. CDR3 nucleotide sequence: TGTGCCAGTAGTGTTCCAGGCAGGCCCGATAATTCACCCCTCCACTTT.

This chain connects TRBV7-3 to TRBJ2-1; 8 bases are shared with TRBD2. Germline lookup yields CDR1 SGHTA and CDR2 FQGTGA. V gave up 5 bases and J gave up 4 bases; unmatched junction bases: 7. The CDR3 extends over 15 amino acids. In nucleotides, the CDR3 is TGTGCCAGCAGCCCCGGGAGGGGGTCTTACAATGAGCAGTTCTTC. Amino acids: CASSPGRGSYNEQFF.

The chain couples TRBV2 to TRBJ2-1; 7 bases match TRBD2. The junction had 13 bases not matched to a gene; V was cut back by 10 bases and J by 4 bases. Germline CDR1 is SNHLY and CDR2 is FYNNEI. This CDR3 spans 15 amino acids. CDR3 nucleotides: TGTGCCACCTCAGCGGGCGGGAGTCGATACAATGAGCAGTTCTTC. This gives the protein CATSAGGSRYNEQFF.

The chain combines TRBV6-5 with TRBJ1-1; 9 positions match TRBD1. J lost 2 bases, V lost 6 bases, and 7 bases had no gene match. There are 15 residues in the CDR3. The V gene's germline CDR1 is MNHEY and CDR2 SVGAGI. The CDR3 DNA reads TGTGCCAGCAGCTCCGGGACAGGGCTTAACACTGAAGCTTTCTTT. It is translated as CASSSGTGLNTEAFF.

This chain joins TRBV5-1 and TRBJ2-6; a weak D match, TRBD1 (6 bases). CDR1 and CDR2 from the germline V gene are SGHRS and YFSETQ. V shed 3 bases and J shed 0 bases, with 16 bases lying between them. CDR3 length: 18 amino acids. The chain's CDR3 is CASSSNRTVISGANVLTF. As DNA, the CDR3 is TGCGCCAGCAGCTCAAACAGGACAGTTATCTCTGGGGCCAACGTCCTGACTTTC.

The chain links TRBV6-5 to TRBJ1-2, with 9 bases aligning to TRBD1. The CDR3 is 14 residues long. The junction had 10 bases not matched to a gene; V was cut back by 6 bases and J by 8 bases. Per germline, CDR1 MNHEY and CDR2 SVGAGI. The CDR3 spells CASRFEQGALGYTF. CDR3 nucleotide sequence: TGTGCCAGCAGGTTCGAACAGGGGGCGCTGGGCTACACCTTC.

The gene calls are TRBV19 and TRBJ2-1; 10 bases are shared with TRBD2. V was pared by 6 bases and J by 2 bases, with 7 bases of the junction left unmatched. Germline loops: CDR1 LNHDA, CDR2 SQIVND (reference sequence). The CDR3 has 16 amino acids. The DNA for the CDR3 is TGTGCCAGTAGGGAGATAGCGGGGGGCCCCTACAATGAGCAGTTCTTC. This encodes CASREIAGGPYNEQFF.

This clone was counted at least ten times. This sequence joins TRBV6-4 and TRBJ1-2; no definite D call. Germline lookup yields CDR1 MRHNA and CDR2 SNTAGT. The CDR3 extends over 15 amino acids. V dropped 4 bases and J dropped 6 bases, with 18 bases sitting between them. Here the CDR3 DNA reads TGTGCCAGCAGTGGGTCCTGGGAGGGAAGAGATGGCTACACCTTC. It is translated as CASSGSWEGRDGYTF.

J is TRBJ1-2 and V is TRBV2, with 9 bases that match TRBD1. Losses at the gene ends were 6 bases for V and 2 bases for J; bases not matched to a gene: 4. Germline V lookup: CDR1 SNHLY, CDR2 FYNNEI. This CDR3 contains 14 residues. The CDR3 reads CASRGDRVNYGYTF. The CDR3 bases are TGTGCCAGCAGGGGGGACAGGGTGAACTATGGCTACACCTTC.

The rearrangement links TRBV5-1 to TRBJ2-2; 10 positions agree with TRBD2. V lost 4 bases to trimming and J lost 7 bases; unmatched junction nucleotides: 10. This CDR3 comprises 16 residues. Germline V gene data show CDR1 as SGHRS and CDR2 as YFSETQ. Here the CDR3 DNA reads TGCGCCAGCAGCGTTCCCCCGGCTAGCGGGGGCGGGGAGCTGTTTTTT. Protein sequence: CASSVPPASGGGELFF.

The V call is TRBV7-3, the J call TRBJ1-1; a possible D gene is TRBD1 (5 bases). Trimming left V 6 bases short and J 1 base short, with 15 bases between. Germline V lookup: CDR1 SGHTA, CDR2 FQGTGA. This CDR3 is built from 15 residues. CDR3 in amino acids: CASRPEGGGNTEAFF. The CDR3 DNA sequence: TGTGCCAGCAGACCGGAGGGCGGGGGGAACACTGAAGCTTTCTTT.

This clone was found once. The CDR3 protein is CASSTSGTPYNEQFF. CDR3 nucleotide sequence: TGTGCCAGCAGTACTTCCGGGACTCCCTACAATGAGCAGTTCTTC. The V gene is TRBV5-4, the J gene TRBJ2-1, with D perhaps TRBD2 (6 bases). Germline V gives CDR1 SGHNT, CDR2 YYREEE (reference sequence). The V end lost 5 bases, the J end lost 2 bases, and 14 bases lay between the germline ends. CDR3 size: 15 residues.

CDR3 nucleotides: TGTGCCAGCACCATGGGACAGGGAGGCGTAGGCTACACCTTC. Protein: CASTMGQGGVGYTF. The V gene is TRBV9, the J gene TRBJ1-2; 9 nucleotides match TRBD1. Trimming cost V 6 bases and J 8 bases; bases outside gene matches: 11. The CDR3 runs 14 residues. The germline V gene has CDR1 SGDLS and CDR2 YYNGEE. Combining the CDR3 with reference TRBV9 and TRBJ1-2 gives the whole variable domain DSGVTQTPKHLITATGQRVTLRCSPRSGDLSVYWYQQSLDQGLQFLIQYYNGEERAKGNILERFSAQQFPDLHSELNLSSLELGDSALYFCASTMGQGGVGYTFGSGTRLTVV.

CDR3 in amino acids: CASSSYTGQGPSGANVLTF. CDR3 DNA: TGTGCCAGCAGCTCCTATACGGGACAGGGACCCTCTGGGGCCAACGTCCTGACTTTC. This chain uses TRBV5-4 with TRBJ2-6; 9 bases match TRBD1. From germline, CDR1 is SGHNT and CDR2 YYREEE (reference sequence). V trimming: 3 bases; J trimming: 0 bases; junction bases outside the gene matches: 10. This CDR3 region has 19 residues.

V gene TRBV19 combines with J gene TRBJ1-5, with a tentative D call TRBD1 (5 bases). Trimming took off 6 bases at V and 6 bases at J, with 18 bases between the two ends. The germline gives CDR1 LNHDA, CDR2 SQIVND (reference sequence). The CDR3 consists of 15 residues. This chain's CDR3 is CASRTNQGGSQPQHF. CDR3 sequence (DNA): TGTGCCAGTAGAACCAACCAGGGAGGCAGTCAGCCCCAGCATTTT.

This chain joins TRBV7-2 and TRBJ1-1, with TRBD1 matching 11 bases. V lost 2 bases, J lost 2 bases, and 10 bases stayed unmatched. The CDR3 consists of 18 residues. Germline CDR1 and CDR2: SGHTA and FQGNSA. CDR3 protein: CASSLTRTGGLLNTEAFF. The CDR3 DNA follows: TGTGCCAGCAGCTTAACTAGGACAGGGGGCCTCCTTAACACTGAAGCTTTCTTT.

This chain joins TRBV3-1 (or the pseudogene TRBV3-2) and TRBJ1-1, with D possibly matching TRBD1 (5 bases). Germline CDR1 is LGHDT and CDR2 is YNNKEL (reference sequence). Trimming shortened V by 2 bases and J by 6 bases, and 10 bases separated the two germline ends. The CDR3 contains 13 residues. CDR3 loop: CASSQFQGSEAFF. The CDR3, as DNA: TGTGCCAGCAGCCAATTTCAGGGATCTGAAGCTTTCTTT.